A single TCR beta chain is shown here with its context. Its antigen is unidentified. MiXCR, run by TCRdb on the 5' RACE reads, gives a single entry per CDR3 protein. The sample includes about 120,000 distinct CDR3 sequences, roughly an eighth seen only once; the top ten take approximately 15%. The source of the sample is a study of spatial heterogeneity in lung cancer. Study context: Where present, follow-up PBMC were sequenced a median of around 2 years after resection. Averaged across combinations, each unique TCR and UMI pairing appeared more than ten times in raw reads, which were uncorrected.

Overall study findings and caveats: Ubiquitous expanded tumor TCRs appeared in blood more at resection than follow-up.

The time point: blood at routine non-recurrence follow-up after resection. Whole RNA, isolated from tumor, nontumor lung or frozen PBMC, was sequenced without prior sorting. CDR3 size: 16 residues. Per the germline V gene, CDR1 is KGHDR and CDR2 is SFDVKD. The V end lost 1 base, the J end lost 4 bases, and 13 bases lay between the germline ends. The material sequenced was PBMCs, taken at follow-up. The chain is built from TRBV24-1 and TRBJ2-1; a possible D gene is TRBD1 (6 bases). The sequence was obtained from a male donor with early-stage non-small cell lung cancer. The DNA of the CDR3 is TGTGCCACCAGTGATTTCGGCAGGGGCGTTTACAATGAGCAGTTCTTC. Encoded protein: CATSDFGRGVYNEQFF.